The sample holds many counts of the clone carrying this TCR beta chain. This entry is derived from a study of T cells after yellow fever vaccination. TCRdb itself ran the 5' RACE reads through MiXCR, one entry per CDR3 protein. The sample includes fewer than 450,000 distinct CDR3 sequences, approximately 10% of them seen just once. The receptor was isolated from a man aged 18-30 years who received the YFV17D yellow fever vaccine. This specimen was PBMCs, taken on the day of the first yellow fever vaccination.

The CDR3 spells CASSSRGGPPYNEQFF. Here the CDR3 DNA reads TGTGCCAGCAGTTCCCGGGGGGGTCCCCCCTACAATGAGCAGTTCTTC. The chain has TRBV12-3 or TRBV12-4 and TRBJ2-1; the match to TRBD2 covers 8 bases. The junction had 7 bases not matched to a gene; V was cut back by 4 bases and J by 2 bases. The length of the CDR3 is 16 residues.